These 26 T cell receptor beta chains share one sample of origin, sequenced in a study of technical replicates of blood from four donors. Assay: immunoSEQ multiplex PCR; the TCRdb copy retains only in-frame clones and omits some. Of about 70,000 clones listed, nearly 98% were seen once; the top ten hold approximately 0.2%. Sequencing was carried out using T cells isolated from PBMCs. These receptors were collected from a human donor in good health.

CDR3 coding DNA: TGTGCCAGCGCCCAAGGACTAGCCCAAGAGACCCAGTACTTC. Residues: CASAQGLAQETQYF. The V call is TRBV2, the J call TRBJ2-5; 8 bases align to TRBD2. Trimming removed 8 bases from V and 1 base from J; junction bases left unmatched: 6. Per germline, CDR1 SNHLY and CDR2 FYNNEI. The CDR3 runs 14 residues.

This CDR3 reads CASTPTLTTNYGYTF. CDR3 sequence (DNA): TGCGCCAGCACCCCGACCCTGACAACTAACTATGGCTACACCTTC. The genes are TRBV4-1 and TRBJ1-2; D is ambiguous. V was pared by 7 bases and J by 0 bases, with 15 bases between. Germline V gives CDR1 MGHRA, CDR2 YSYEKL. There are 15 residues in the CDR3.

CDR3 residues: CASSLIGGSNTEAFF. In nucleotides, the CDR3 is TGTGCCAGCAGTTTAATCGGGGGTTCGAACACTGAAGCTTTCTTT. The genes are TRBV27 and TRBJ1-1; weak D call: TRBD1 (5 bases). The CDR3 covers 15 residues. The V gene lost 2 bases and the J gene lost 1 base, with 11 bases spanning the gap. Germline lookup yields CDR1 MNHEY and CDR2 SMNVEV (reference sequence).

J is TRBJ1-2 and V is TRBV11-2, with TRBD1 matching 7 bases. The ends lost 5 bases at V and 7 bases at J; junction bases unmatched: 16. The V gene's germline CDR1 is SGHAT and CDR2 FQNNGV. The CDR3 is 16 residues long. Written as DNA, the CDR3 is TGTGCCAGCAGCCCCCTCACAGGGGCCCAGGCGGTTGGCTACACCTTC. Its protein is CASSPLTGAQAVGYTF.

The V call is TRBV5-1, the J call TRBJ2-7; no firm D call. V shed 1 base and J shed 5 bases, with 4 bases lying between them. This CDR3 contains 11 residues. Germline V gene data show CDR1 as SGHRS and CDR2 as YFSETQ. The CDR3 spells CASSLRDEQYF. CDR3 nucleotide sequence: TGCGCCAGCAGCTTGCGCGACGAGCAGTACTTC.

J is TRBJ2-7 and V is TRBV5-1; TRBD2 matches at 7 bases. Germline loops: CDR1 SGHRS, CDR2 YFSETQ. J lost 0 bases, V lost 4 bases, and 4 bases had no gene match. The length of the CDR3 is 14 residues. Written as DNA, the CDR3 is TGCGCCAGCAGCCCCGGGGACTACTCCTACGAGCAGTACTTC. Its protein is CASSPGDYSYEQYF. Using reference TRBV5-1 and TRBJ2-7 for the parts outside the CDR3, the full variable domain is KAGVTQTPRYLIKTRGQQVTLSCSPISGHRSVSWYQQTPGQGLQFLFEYFSETQRNKGNFPGRFSGRQFSNSRSEMNVSTLELGDSALYLCASSPGDYSYEQYFGPGTRLTVT.

This chain links TRBV27 with TRBJ1-2; maybe TRBD1 (6 bases). Trimming left V 5 bases short and J 5 bases short, with 15 bases between. Germline CDR1 MNHEY, CDR2 SMNVEV (reference sequence). This CDR3 comprises 14 residues. The CDR3 nucleotides read TGTGCCAGCAGTCCAACCGAGACAGGTTATGGCTACACCTTC. Protein product: CASSPTETGYGYTF.

V is TRBV6-5 and J is TRBJ2-5, with a possible D match to TRBD2 (5 bases). The CDR3 runs 12 residues. V was clipped by 4 bases and J by 5 bases, with 8 bases between them. Germline assignment: CDR1 MNHEY and CDR2 SVGAGI. CDR3 sequence (DNA): TGTGCCAGCAGTTCTAGCCACGAGACCCAGTACTTC. As protein: CASSSSHETQYF.

This chain uses TRBV4-1 with TRBJ2-7; 7 positions agree with TRBD2. The J segment lost 3 bases and the V segment lost 2 bases, leaving 13 bases of the junction unmatched. There are 17 residues in the CDR3. CDR1 and CDR2 from the germline V gene are MGHRA and YSYEKL. The CDR3 bases are TGCGCCAGCAGCCAATTCAAGGGTCTAGCGGCAGTCTACGAGCAGTACTTC. It yields the protein CASSQFKGLAAVYEQYF.

Of note for this clone: At one of its ends the junction is not consistent with the germline gene, which may arise from a read error. V is TRBV5-1 and J is TRBJ2-2, with 8 bases aligning to TRBD2. CDR3 length: 17 amino acids. Germline CDR1 and CDR2: SGHRS and YFSETQ. The CDR3 DNA reads TGCGCCAGCAGCTTGAATTTCGTAAGCGGGAGTGCCGGAGAGCTGTTTTTT. This translates into CASSLNFVSGSAGELFF. The full variable domain, its missing parts supplied by reference TRBV5-1 and TRBJ2-2, is KAGVTQTPRYLIKTRGQQVTLSCSPISGHRSVSWYQQTPGQGLQFLFEYFSETQRNKGNFPGRFSGRQFSNSRSEMNVSTLELGDSALYLCASSLNFVSGSAGELFFGEGSRLTVL.

The V gene is TRBV5-1, the J gene TRBJ2-7, with D possibly matching TRBD1 (6 bases). V was trimmed by 7 bases and J by 2 bases, leaving 7 bases between them. CDR3 length equals 11 residues. Germline assignment: CDR1 SGHRS and CDR2 YFSETQ. CDR3 amino acids: CASRDTYEQYF. CDR3 DNA: TGCGCCAGCCGGGACACCTACGAGCAGTACTTC.

J is TRBJ2-7 and V is TRBV4-1; TRBD1 matches 10 bases. Germline-derived CDR1 and CDR2 are MGHRA and YSYEKL. The CDR3 contains 17 residues. Trimming took 3 bases from V and 2 from J; bases not matched to a gene: 10. CDR3 in DNA: TGCGCCAGCAGCCAGACACACCGGGACAGGGGAACCTACGAGCAGTACTTC. This gives the protein CASSQTHRDRGTYEQYF.

The rearrangement joins TRBV5-8 to TRBJ2-7; 9 nucleotides agree with TRBD2. The trim removed 1 base at V and 2 bases at J, leaving 10 bases unmatched. Germline lookup yields CDR1 SGHTS and CDR2 YDEGEE. CDR3 size: 17 residues. CDR3 coding DNA: TGTGCCAGCAGCTTGTTTGTACCGCGCGGGAGGGCCTACGAGCAGTACTTC. It codes for CASSLFVPRGRAYEQYF.

CDR3 in amino acids: CAWSAGGNTIYF. For the CDR3, the DNA is TGTGCCTGGTCGGCGGGGGGAAACACCATATATTTT. The chain uses TRBV30 and TRBJ1-3; D unclear. The V gene's germline CDR1 is GTSNPN and CDR2 SVGIG (reference sequence). CDR3 length: 12 amino acids. The V gene lost 5 bases and the J gene lost 4 bases, with 9 bases spanning the gap.

This chain joins TRBV10-1 and TRBJ1-3, with 8 bases matching TRBD1. The germline gives CDR1 WNHNN, CDR2 SYGVQD (reference sequence). This CDR3 has 14 amino acids. V was clipped by 5 bases and J by 3 bases; unmatched bases: 3. The CDR3 region is CASSPTGVGNTIYF. CDR3 sequence (DNA): TGCGCCAGCAGTCCGACAGGGGTTGGAAACACCATATATTTT.

V gene TRBV28 combines with J gene TRBJ2-1, with 9 positions matching TRBD2. J lost 4 bases, V lost 6 bases, and 1 base had no gene match. Germline V lookup: CDR1 MDHEN, CDR2 SYDVKM. This CDR3 is 13 amino acids long. The CDR3 DNA reads as TGTGCCAGCAGGGCGGGAGGGTACAATGAGCAGTTCTTC. This codes for CASRAGGYNEQFF.

The gene calls are TRBV30 and TRBJ1-1; no definite D call. V lost 1 base to trimming and J lost 3 bases, with 9 bases between them. The CDR3 contains 13 residues. CDR1 GTSNPN and CDR2 SVGIG come from the germline V gene (reference sequence). CDR3 residues: CAWSGRLDTEAFF. As DNA, the CDR3 is TGTGCCTGGAGTGGGCGACTAGACACTGAAGCTTTCTTT.

This chain uses TRBV30 with TRBJ1-2; tentative D call: TRBD1 (6 bases). V was cut by 4 bases and J by 4 bases, with 13 bases left in between. This CDR3 comprises 13 residues. Germline V gives CDR1 GTSNPN, CDR2 SVGIG (reference sequence). The CDR3 DNA sequence: TGTGCCTGGACTCACAGGGAAGGCTATGGCTACACCTTC. It is translated as CAWTHREGYGYTF.

This chain uses TRBV7-9 with TRBJ1-6; D might be TRBD1 (6 bases). There are 12 residues in the CDR3. The V end lost 2 bases, the J end lost 11 bases, and 7 bases lay between the germline ends. The germline CDR1 and CDR2 sequences are SEHNR and FQNEAQ (reference sequence). CDR3 residues: CASSLSGAPLHF. The CDR3 DNA sequence: TGTGCCAGCAGCTTATCAGGGGCACCCCTCCACTTT.

The gene calls are TRBV27 and TRBJ1-3; no firm D call. Per the germline V gene, CDR1 is MNHEY and CDR2 is SMNVEV (reference sequence). This CDR3 is 13 amino acids long. Trimming cost V 3 bases and J 7 bases, with 10 bases left between them. CDR3 sequence: CASSFQSGNTIYF. DNA for the CDR3: TGTGCCAGCAGTTTCCAATCGGGGAACACCATATATTTT.

The chain uses TRBV4-2 and TRBJ1-5, with D possibly matching TRBD1 (6 bases). Germline-derived CDR1 and CDR2 are LGHNA and YNFKEQ. V shed 0 bases and J shed 4 bases, with 7 bases lying between them. This CDR3 has 14 amino acids. CDR3 sequence (DNA): TGTGCCAGCAGCCAAGAACAGGGAAATCAGCCCCAGCATTTT. Its protein is CASSQEQGNQPQHF.

V is TRBV6-5 and J is TRBJ2-5, with D possibly matching TRBD2 (6 bases). CDR1 and CDR2 (germline): MNHEY, SVGAGI. V lost 6 bases and J 1 base, leaving 12 bases between the germline ends. The CDR3 has 14 amino acids. The CDR3 DNA is TGTGCCAGCAGCCCCCGGGGGAGCCAAGAGACCCAGTACTTC. Its protein is CASSPRGSQETQYF.

The chain is built from TRBV7-9 and TRBJ1-1; the D gene is possibly TRBD1 (6 bases). The CDR3 has 16 amino acids. V was trimmed by 1 base and J by 1 base, leaving 13 bases between them. Germline V lookup: CDR1 SEHNR, CDR2 FQNEAQ (reference sequence). In DNA, the CDR3 is TGTGCCAGCAGCTTAGGGCCTCAGGGGACGAACACTGAAGCTTTCTTT. Encoded protein: CASSLGPQGTNTEAFF.

The V call is TRBV28, the J call TRBJ1-1; 7 bases match TRBD1. The J segment lost 4 bases and the V segment lost 5 bases, leaving 4 bases of the junction unmatched. CDR1 MDHEN and CDR2 SYDVKM come from the germline V gene. The CDR3 loop spans 13 amino acids. The CDR3 DNA follows: TGTGCCAGCAGTCCCCCAGGGGGCACTGAAGCTTTCTTT. Its protein is CASSPPGGTEAFF.

The V and J genes are TRBV28 and TRBJ1-2; 7 nucleotides match TRBD1. The V segment lost 2 bases and the J segment 6 bases; nucleotides outside the gene matches: 12. The germline gives CDR1 MDHEN, CDR2 SYDVKM. This CDR3 comprises 16 residues. DNA of the CDR3: TGTGCCAGCAGTTTAACAGGGGCCTCAACCTATGATGGCTACACCTTC. Translated, it gives CASSLTGASTYDGYTF.

The CDR3 sequence is CASSLGEYTEAFF. In DNA form, the CDR3 reads TGTGCCAGCAGTCTTGGGGAGTACACTGAAGCTTTCTTT. The gene calls are TRBV28 and TRBJ1-1; D gene ambiguous. The CDR3 is 13 amino acids. The V end lost 5 bases, the J end lost 3 bases, and 10 bases lay between the germline ends. CDR1 is MDHEN, CDR2 SYDVKM, per germline.